This TCR beta chain came from a study of blood T cells in healthy people across ages. Study outcomes and limitations: More naive CD4+ cells and higher diversity marked long-lived donors relative to aged donors.

PCR was performed a second time for roughly 7 to 11 cycles using a sample-barcoded 5' primer and a J-beta primer mix. TCRdb re-called the 5' RACE reads with MiXCR, one entry per CDR3 protein. The sample records about 640,000 distinct CDR3 sequences, around 31% being singletons. This clonotype was recorded a few times. Its antigen remains unidentified. Trimming pared 3 bases from V and 1 base from J, leaving 12 bases between. There are 14 residues in the CDR3. In germline, CDR1 is GTSNPN, CDR2 SVGIG (reference sequence). V and J are TRBV30 and TRBJ1-1; the D is unclear. The clonotype was recovered from an elderly woman in good health. The sample consisted of blood. The CDR3 DNA is TGTGCCTGGAGGACGTGGGTTAGGAACACTGAAGCTTTCTTT. Residues: CAWRTWVRNTEAFF.